This TCR beta chain derives from a study of response to subunit inactivated influenza vaccine. Findings of the study overall: Authors suggested seasonal influenza vaccinations each recruit few new T cells.

TCRdb called the RT-PCR reads again in MiXCR, with one record for every CDR3 protein. The profile shows hundreds of thousands of distinct CDR3 sequences, 18% of them singletons. CDR1 MNHEY and CDR2 SMNVEV come from the germline V gene (reference sequence). CDR3 length: 13 residues. V lost 8 bases to trimming and J lost 5 bases, with 14 bases between them. There are a few counts of this clonotype. The antigen is unknown. The V call is TRBV27, the J call TRBJ2-3; TRBD1 is a possible D gene (5 bases). The receptor was isolated from a man aged 50 or older who received an inactivated influenza vaccine. Here the sequenced sample was PBMCs from blood, taken roughly 5 days after vaccination. CDR3 amino acids: CASAWGLEDTQYF. The CDR3 DNA is TGTGCCAGCGCCTGGGGCTTAGAAGATACGCAGTATTTT.